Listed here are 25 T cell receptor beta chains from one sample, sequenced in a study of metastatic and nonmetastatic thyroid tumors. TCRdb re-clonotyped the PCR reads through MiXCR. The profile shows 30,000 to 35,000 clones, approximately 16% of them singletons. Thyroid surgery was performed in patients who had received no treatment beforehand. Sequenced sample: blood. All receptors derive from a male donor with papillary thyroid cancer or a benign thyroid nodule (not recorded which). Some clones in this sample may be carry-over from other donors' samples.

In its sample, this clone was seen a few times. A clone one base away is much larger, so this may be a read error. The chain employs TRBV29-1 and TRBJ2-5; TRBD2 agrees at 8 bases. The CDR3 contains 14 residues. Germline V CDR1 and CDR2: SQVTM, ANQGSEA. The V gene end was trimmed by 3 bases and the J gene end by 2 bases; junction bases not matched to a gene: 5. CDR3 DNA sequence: TGCAGCGTTGATGCCGGGAGGGGACAAGAGACCCAGTACTTC. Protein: CSVDAGRGQETQYF.

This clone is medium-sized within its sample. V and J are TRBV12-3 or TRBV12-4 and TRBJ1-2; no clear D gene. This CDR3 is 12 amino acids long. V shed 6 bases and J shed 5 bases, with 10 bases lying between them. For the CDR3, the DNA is TGTGCCAGCAGCCCGCAGGATTATGGCTACACCTTC. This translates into CASSPQDYGYTF.

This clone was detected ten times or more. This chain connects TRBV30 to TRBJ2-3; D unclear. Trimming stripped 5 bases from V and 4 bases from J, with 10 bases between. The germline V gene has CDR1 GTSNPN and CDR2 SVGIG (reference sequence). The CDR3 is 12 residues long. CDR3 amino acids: CAWEVIADTQYF. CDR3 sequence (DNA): TGTGCCTGGGAGGTTATAGCAGATACGCAGTATTTT.

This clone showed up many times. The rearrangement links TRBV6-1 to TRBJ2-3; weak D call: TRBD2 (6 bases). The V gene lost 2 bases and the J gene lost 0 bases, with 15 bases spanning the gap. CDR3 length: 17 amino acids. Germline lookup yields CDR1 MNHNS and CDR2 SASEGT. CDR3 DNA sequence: TGTGCCAGCAGTGAACCCGGGACTCACACTAGCACAGATACGCAGTATTTT. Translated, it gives CASSEPGTHTSTDTQYF.

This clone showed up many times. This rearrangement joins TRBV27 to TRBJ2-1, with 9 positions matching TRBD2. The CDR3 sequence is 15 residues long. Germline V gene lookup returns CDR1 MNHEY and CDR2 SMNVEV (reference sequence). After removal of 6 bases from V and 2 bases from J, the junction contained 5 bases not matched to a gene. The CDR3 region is CASRLAGAPYNEQFF. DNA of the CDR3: TGTGCCAGCAGGTTAGCGGGAGCCCCCTACAATGAGCAGTTCTTC.

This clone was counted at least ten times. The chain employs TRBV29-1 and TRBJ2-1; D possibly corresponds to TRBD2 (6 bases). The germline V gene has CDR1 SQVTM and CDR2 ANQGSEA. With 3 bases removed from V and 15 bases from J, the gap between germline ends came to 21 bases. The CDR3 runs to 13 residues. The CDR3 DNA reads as TGCAGCGTTGACTCTCTTATGGGGACTCCGTCGTTCTTC. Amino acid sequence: CSVDSLMGTPSFF.

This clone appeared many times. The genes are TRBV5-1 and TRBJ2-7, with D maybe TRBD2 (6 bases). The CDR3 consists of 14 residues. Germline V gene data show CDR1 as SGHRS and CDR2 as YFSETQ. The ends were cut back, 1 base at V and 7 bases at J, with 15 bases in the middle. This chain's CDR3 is CASSLFTGVGEQYF. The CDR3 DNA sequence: TGCGCCAGCAGCTTGTTTACGGGAGTGGGGGAGCAGTACTTC.

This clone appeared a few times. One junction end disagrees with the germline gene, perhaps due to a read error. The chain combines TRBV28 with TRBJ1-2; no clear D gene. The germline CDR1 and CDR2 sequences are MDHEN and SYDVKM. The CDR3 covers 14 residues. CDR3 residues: CASRLTSTGYVYTF. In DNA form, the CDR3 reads TGTGCCAGCAGACTGACCTCGACCGGGTATGTCTACACCTTC.

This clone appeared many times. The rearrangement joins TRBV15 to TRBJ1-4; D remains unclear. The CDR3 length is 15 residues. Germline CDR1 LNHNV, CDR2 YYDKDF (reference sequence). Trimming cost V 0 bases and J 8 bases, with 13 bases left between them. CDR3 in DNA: TGTGCCACCAGCAGAGATGAGGGTGTCGGCGAAAAACTGTTTTTT. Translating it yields CATSRDEGVGEKLFF.

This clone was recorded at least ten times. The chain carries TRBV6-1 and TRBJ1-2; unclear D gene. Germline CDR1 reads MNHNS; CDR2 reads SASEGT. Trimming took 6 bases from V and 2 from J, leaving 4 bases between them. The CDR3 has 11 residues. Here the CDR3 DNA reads TGTGCCAGCAGGAAGAACTATGGCTACACCTTC. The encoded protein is CASRKNYGYTF.

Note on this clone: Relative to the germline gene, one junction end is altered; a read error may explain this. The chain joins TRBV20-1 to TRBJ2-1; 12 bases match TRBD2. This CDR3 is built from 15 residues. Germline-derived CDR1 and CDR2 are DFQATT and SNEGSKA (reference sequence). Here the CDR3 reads CSSRAPTSGSSEVFF. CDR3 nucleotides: TGCAGTTCTAGAGCCCCGACTAGCGGGAGTTCTGAGGTGTTCTTC.

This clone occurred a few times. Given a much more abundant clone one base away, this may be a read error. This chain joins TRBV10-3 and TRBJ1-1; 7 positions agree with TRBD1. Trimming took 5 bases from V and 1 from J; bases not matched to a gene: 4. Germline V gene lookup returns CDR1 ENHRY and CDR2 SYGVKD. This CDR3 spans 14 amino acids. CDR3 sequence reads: CAISRYRGNTEAFF. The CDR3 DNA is TGTGCCATCAGTAGGTACAGGGGGAACACTGAAGCTTTCTTT.

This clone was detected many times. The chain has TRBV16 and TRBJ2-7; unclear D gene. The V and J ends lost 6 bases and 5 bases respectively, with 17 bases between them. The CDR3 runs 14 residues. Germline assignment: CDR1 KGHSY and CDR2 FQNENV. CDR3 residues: CASSSPWVSHEQYF. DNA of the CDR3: TGTGCCAGCAGTTCGCCTTGGGTTTCCCACGAGCAGTACTTC.

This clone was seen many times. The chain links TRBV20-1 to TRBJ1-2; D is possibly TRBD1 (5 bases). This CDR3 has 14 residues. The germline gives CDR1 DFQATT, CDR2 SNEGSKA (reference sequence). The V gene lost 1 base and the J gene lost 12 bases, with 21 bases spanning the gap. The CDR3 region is CSARVTGRLFVDTF. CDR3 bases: TGCAGTGCTAGAGTCACGGGGCGCTTGTTCGTGGACACCTTC.

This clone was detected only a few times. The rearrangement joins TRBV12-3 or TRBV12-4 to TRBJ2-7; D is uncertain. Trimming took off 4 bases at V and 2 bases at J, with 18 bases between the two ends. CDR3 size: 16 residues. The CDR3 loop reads CASSWESGTYAYEQYF. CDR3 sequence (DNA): TGTGCCAGCAGTTGGGAAAGTGGTACGTACGCCTACGAGCAGTACTTC.

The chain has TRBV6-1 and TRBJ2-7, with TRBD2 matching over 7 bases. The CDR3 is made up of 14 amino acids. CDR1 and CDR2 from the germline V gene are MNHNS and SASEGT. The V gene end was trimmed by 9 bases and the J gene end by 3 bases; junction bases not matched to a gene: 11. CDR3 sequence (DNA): TGTGCCAGTCGAGTTAGCGGGCGAGACTACGAGCAGTACTTC. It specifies CASRVSGRDYEQYF.

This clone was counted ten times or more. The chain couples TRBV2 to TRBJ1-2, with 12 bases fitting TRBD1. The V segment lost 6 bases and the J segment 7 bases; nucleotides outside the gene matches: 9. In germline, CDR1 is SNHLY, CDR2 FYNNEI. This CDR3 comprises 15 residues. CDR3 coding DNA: TGTGCCAGCAGAGGGTCTGGGACAGGGGGCTTTGGCTACACCTTC. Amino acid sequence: CASRGSGTGGFGYTF.

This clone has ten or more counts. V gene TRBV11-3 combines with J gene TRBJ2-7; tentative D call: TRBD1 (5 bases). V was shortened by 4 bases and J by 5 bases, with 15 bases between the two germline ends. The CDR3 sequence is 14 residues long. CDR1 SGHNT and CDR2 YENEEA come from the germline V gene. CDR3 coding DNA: TGTGCCAGCAGCTCTACCTTTACAGGAGACGAGCAGTACTTC. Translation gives CASSSTFTGDEQYF.

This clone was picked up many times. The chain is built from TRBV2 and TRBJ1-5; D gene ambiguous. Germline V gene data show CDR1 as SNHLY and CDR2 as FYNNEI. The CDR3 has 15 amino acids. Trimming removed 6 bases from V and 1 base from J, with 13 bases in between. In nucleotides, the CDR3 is TGTGCCAGCAGGGGAAGGCTAGGAAGCAATCAGCCCCAGCATTTT. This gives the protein CASRGRLGSNQPQHF.

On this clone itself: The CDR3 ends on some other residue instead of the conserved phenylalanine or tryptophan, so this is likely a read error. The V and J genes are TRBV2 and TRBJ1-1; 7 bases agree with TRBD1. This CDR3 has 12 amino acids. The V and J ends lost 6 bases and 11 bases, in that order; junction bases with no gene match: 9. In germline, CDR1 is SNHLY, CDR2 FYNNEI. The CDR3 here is CASRGMTGWAFI. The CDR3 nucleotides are TGTGCCAGCAGGGGGATGACAGGGTGGGCTTTCATT.

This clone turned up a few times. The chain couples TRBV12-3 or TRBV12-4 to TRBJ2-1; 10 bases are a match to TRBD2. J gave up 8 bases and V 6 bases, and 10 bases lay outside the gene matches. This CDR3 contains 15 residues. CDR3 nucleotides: TGTGCCAGCAGGGAATCTAGCGGGAGTGGTTATGAGCAGTTCTTC. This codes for CASRESSGSGYEQFF.

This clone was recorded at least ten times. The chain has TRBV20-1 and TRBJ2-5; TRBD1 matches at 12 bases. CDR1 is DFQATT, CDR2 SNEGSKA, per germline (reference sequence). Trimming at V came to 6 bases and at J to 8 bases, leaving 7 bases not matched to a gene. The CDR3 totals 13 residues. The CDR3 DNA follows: TGCAGTGCCTATCCGGGACAGGGGGCCACCCAGTACTTC. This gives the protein CSAYPGQGATQYF.

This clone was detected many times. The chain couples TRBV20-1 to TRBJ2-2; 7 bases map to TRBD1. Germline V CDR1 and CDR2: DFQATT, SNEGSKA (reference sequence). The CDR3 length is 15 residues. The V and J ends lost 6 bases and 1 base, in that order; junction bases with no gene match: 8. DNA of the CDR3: TGCAGTGCCGAACCGGGACAGAGGAACACCGGGGAGCTGTTTTTT. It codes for CSAEPGQRNTGELFF.

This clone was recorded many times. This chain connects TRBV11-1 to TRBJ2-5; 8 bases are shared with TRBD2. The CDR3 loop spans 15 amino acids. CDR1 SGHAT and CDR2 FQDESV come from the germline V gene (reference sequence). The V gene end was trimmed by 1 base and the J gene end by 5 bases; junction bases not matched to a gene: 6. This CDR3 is CASSLEGTRWETQYF. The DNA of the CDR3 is TGTGCCAGCAGCTTAGAGGGGACTAGGTGGGAGACCCAGTACTTC.

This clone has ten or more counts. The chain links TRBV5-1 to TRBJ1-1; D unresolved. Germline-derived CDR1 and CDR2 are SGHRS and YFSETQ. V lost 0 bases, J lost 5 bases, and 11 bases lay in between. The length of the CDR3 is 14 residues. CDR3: CASSLAAGVTEAFF. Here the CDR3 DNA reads TGCGCCAGCAGCTTGGCCGCGGGAGTGACTGAAGCTTTCTTT.